This TCR beta chain derives from a study of vaccination and CD4 T cells after COVID-19. The wider study: Investigators stimulated cells with overlapping spike peptides drawn from SARS-CoV-2, HCoV-NL63, HCoV-OC43 and HCoV-229E.

V was cut by 7 bases and J by 2 bases, with 11 bases left in between. This CDR3 comprises 13 residues. Looked up from germline, CDR1 is MNHNS and CDR2 is SASEGT. Sequencing of the DNA from cultured CD4+ T cells was carried out with the Oncomine TCR Beta short-read assay. Investigators obtained genomic DNA by extraction from cultured CD4+ T cells. Each CDR3 protein is one row after TCRdb ran MiXCR on the PCR reads. The sample contains roughly 6,100 distinct CDR3 sequences, approximately 45% of which appear only once. The study's findings and limits: The median count of SARS-CoV-2-reactive clonotypes rose from approximately 21 to 40, not significantly.

Regarding treatment: approximately nine-day PBMC culture with coronavirus spike peptide pools or control peptides (ViraFEST assay). Samples of CD4+ T cells were obtained from the unexposed donor before the COVID-19 pandemic (2011-2018). Wells that each held roughly 2 million PBMCs were cultured with roughly 9.8 IU/ml IL-2 and 7.5 to 10 ug/ml peptide pools. This clonotype has just a few counts. Its antigen is unknown. Specimen: CD4+ T cells from blood, cultured in vitro. The chain couples TRBV6-1 to TRBJ1-1; no reliable D call. This TCR was recovered from a human donor in good health. DNA of the CDR3: TGTGCCAGCAATACCAGGCAAAACACTGAAGCTTTCTTT. Residues: CASNTRQNTEAFF.